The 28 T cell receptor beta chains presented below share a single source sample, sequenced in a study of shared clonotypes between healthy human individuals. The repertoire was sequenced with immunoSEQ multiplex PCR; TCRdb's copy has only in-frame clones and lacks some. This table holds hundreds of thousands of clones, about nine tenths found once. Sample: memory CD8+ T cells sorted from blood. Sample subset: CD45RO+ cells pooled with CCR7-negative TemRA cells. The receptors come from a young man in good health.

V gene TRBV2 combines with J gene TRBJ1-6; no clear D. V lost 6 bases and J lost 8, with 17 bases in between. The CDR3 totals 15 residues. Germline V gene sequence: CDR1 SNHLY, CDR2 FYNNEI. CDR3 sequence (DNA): TGTGCCAGCAGACTCGGGCCCTACTTGGATTCACCCCTCCACTTT. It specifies CASRLGPYLDSPLHF.

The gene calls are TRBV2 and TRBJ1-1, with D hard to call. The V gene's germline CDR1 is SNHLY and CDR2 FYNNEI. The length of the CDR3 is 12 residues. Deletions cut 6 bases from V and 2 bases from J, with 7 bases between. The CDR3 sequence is CASRQPNTEAFF. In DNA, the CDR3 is TGTGCCAGCAGACAGCCTAACACTGAAGCTTTCTTT. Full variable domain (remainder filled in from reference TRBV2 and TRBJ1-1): EPEVTQTPSHQVTQMGQEVILRCVPISNHLYFYWYRQILGQKVEFLVSFYNNEISEKSEIFDDQFSVERPDGSNFTLKIRSTKLEDSAMYFCASRQPNTEAFFGQGTRLTVV.

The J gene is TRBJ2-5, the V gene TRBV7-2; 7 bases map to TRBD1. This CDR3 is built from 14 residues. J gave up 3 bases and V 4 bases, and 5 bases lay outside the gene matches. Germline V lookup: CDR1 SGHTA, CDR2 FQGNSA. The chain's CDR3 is CASSSYGQEETQYF. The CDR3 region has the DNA TGTGCCAGCAGCTCATACGGACAGGAAGAGACCCAGTACTTC.

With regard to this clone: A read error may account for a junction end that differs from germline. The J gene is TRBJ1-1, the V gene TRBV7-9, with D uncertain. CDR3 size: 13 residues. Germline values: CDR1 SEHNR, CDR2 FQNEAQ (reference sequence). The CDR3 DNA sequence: TGTGCCAGCAGCTTAGGTGACCACACCGAAGCTTTCTTT. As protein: CASSLGDHTEAFF.

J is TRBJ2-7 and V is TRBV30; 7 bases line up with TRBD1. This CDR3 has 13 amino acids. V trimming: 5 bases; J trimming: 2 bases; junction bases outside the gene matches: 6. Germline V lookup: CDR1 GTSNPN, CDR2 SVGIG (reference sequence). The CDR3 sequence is CAWEVTGAYEQYF. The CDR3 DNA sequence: TGTGCCTGGGAGGTCACAGGGGCCTACGAGCAGTACTTC. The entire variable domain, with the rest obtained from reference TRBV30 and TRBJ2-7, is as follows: SQTIHQWPATLVQPVGSPLSLECTVEGTSNPNLYWYRQAAGRGLQLLFYSVGIGQISSEVPQNLSASRPQDRQFILSSKKLLLSDSGFYLCAWEVTGAYEQYFGPGTRLTVT.

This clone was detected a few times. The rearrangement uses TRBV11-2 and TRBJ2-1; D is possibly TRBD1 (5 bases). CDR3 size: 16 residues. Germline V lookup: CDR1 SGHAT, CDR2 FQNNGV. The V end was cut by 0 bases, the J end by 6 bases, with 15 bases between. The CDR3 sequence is CASSLDLVGASNEQFF. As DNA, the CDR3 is TGTGCCAGCAGCTTAGATTTGGTAGGGGCTTCCAATGAGCAGTTCTTC.

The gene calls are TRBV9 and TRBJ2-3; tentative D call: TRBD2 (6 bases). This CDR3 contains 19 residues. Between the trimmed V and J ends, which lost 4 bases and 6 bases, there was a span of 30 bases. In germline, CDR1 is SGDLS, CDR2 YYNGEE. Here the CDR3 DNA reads TGTGCCAGCAGCAAACGACGGTTACCGGGACGGGGGTTTTTGGATACGCAGTATTTT. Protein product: CASSKRRLPGRGFLDTQYF.

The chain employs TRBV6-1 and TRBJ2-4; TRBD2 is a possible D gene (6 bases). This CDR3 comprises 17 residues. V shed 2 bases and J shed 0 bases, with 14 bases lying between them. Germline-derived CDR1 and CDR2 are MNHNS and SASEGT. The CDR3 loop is CASSEILRDLAKNIQYF. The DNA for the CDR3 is TGTGCCAGCAGTGAAATCTTGCGGGACCTAGCCAAAAACATTCAGTACTTC.

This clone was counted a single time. This CDR3 reads CASSLASGTGDRGFGELFF. The CDR3 bases are TGTGCCAGCAGCTTGGCCTCGGGGACCGGGGACAGGGGATTCGGGGAGCTGTTTTTT. J is TRBJ2-2 and V is TRBV5-6; 10 bases align to TRBD1. The CDR3 is 19 residues long. Germline-derived CDR1 and CDR2 are SGHDT and YYEEEE. J was trimmed by 7 bases and V by 0 bases; bases with no gene match: 15. Filled out from reference TRBV5-6 and TRBJ2-2, the complete variable domain reads DAGVTQSPTHLIKTRGQQVTLRCSPKSGHDTVSWYQQALGQGPQFIFQYYEEEERQRGNFPDRFSGHQFPNYSSELNVNALLLGDSALYLCASSLASGTGDRGFGELFFGEGSRLTVL.

The CDR3 protein is CASSWKGGLYNEQFF. For the CDR3, the DNA is TGCGCCAGCAGCTGGAAGGGGGGGCTCTACAATGAGCAGTTCTTC. The chain combines TRBV5-1 with TRBJ2-1; tentative D call: TRBD2 (7 bases). CDR1 and CDR2 (germline): SGHRS, YFSETQ. There are 15 residues in the CDR3. The V and J ends lost 3 bases and 3 bases respectively, with 13 bases between them.

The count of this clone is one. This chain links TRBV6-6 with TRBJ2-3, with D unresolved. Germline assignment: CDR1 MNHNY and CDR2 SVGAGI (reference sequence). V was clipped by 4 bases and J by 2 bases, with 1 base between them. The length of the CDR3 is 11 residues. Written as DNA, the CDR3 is TGTGCCAGCAGTTCCACAGATACGCAGTATTTT. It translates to CASSSTDTQYF.

CDR3 in DNA: TGTGCCAGCAGCTCCCCCTCCACTAACACAGATACGCAGTATTTT. Its protein is CASSSPSTNTDTQYF. The rearrangement joins TRBV27 to TRBJ2-3; D call uncertain. Looked up from germline, CDR1 is MNHEY and CDR2 is SMNVEV (reference sequence). Trimming took off 6 bases at V and 2 bases at J, with 15 bases between the two ends. The CDR3 consists of 15 residues.

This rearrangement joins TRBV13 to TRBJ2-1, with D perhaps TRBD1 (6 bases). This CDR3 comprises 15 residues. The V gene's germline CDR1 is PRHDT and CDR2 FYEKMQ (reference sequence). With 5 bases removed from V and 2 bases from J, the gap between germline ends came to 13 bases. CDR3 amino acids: CASSLPGQAYNEQFF. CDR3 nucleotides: TGTGCCAGCAGCCTTCCGGGACAAGCCTACAATGAGCAGTTCTTC.

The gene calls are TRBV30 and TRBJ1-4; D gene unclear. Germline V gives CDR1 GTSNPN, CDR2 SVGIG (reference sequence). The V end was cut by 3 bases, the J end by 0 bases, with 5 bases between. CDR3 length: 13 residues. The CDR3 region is CAWSLATNEKLFF. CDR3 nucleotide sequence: TGTGCCTGGAGCTTGGCAACTAATGAAAAACTGTTTTTT.

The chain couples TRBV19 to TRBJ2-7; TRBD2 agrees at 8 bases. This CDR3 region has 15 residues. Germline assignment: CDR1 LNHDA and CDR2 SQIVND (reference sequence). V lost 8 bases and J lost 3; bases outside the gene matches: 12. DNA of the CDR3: TGTGCCAGTCTCATGTTCGGGGGGGATGTCTACGAGCAGTACTTC. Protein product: CASLMFGGDVYEQYF.

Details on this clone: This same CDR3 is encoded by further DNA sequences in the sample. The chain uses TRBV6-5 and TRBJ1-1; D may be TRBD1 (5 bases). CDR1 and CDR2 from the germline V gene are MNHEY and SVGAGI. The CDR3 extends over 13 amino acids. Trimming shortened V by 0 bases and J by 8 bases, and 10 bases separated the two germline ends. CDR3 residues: CASSYSGGTEAFF. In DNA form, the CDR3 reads TGTGCCAGCAGTTACTCCGGAGGGACCGAAGCTTTCTTT.

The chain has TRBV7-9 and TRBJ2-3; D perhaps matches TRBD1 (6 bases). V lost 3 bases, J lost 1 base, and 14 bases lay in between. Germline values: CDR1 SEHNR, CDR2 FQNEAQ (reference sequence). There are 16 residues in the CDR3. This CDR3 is CASSFPGWTGTDTQYF. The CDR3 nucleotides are TGTGCCAGCAGCTTCCCTGGGTGGACAGGCACAGATACGCAGTATTTT.

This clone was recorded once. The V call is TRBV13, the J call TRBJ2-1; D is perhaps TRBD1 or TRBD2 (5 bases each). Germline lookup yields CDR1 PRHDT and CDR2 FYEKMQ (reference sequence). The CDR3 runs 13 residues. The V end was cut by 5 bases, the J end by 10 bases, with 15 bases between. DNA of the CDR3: TGTGCCAGCAGCCAGGGACCCGGCAAGGAGCAGTTCTTC. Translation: CASSQGPGKEQFF.

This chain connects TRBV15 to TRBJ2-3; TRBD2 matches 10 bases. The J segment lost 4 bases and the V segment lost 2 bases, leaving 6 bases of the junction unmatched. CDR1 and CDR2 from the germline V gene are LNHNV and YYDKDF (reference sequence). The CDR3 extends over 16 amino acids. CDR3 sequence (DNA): TGTGCCACCAGCAGAATAGCGGGAGGAGGCGCAGATACGCAGTATTTT. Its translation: CATSRIAGGGADTQYF.

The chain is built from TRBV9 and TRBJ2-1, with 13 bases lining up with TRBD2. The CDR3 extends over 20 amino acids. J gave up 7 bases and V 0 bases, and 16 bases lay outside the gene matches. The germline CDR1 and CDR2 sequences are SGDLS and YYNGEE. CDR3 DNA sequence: TGTGCCAGCAGCGTAGGCGGACAGGGTGGACTAGCGGGAGCAAGGAATGAGCAGTTCTTC. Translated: CASSVGGQGGLAGARNEQFF. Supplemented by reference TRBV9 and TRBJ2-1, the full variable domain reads DSGVTQTPKHLITATGQRVTLRCSPRSGDLSVYWYQQSLDQGLQFLIQYYNGEERAKGNILERFSAQQFPDLHSELNLSSLELGDSALYFCASSVGGQGGLAGARNEQFFGPGTRLTVL.

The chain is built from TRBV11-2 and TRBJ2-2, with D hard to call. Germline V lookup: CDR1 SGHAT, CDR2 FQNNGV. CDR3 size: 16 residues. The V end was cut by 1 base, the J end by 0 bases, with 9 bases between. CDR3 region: CASSLALLANTGELFF. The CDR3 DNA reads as TGTGCCAGCAGCTTAGCACTTTTGGCGAACACCGGGGAGCTGTTTTTT.

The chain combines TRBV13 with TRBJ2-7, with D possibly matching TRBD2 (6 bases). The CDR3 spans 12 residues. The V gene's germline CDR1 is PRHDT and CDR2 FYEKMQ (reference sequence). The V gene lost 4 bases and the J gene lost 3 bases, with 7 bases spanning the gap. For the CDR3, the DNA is TGTGCCAGCAGCTCGGGGGACTACGAGCAGTACTTC. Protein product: CASSSGDYEQYF. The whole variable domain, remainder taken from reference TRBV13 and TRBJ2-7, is AAGVIQSPRHLIKEKRETATLKCYPIPRHDTVYWYQQGPGQDPQFLISFYEKMQSDKGSIPDRFSAQQFSDYHSELNMSSLELGDSALYFCASSSGDYEQYFGPGTRLTVT.

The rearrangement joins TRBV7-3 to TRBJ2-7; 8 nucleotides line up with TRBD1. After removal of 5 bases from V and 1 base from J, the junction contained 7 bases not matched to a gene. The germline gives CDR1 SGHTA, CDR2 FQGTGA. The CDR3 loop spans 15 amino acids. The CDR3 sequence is CASSIRQGPSYEQYF. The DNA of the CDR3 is TGTGCCAGCAGCATCCGACAGGGGCCTTCCTACGAGCAGTACTTC.

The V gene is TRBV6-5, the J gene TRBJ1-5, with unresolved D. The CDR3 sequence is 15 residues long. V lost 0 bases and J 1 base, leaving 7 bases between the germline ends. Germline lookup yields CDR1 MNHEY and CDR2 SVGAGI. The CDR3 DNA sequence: TGTGCCAGCAGTTACTCCCAGAGCAGCAATCAGCCCCAGCATTTT. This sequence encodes CASSYSQSSNQPQHF.

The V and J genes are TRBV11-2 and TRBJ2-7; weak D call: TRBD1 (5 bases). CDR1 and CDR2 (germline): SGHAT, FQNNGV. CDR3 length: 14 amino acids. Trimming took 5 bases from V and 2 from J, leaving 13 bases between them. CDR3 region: CASSAPETAYEQYF. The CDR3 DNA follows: TGTGCCAGCAGCGCCCCCGAGACAGCCTACGAGCAGTACTTC.

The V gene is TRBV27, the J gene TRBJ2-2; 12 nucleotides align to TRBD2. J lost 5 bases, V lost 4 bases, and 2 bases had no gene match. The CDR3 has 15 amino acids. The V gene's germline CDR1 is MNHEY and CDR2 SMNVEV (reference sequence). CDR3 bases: TGTGCCAGCAGTTCCGGGACTAGCGGGACCGGGGAGCTGTTTTTT. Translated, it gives CASSSGTSGTGELFF.

The CDR3 protein is CASSLRGGAEAFF. CDR3 sequence (DNA): TGTGCCAGCAGCTTGAGAGGGGGGGCTGAAGCTTTCTTT. This chain links TRBV5-4 with TRBJ1-1, with a weak D call TRBD1 (6 bases). Germline loops: CDR1 SGHNT, CDR2 YYREEE (reference sequence). The CDR3 consists of 13 residues. The V end lost 1 base, the J end lost 6 bases, and 10 bases lay between the germline ends.

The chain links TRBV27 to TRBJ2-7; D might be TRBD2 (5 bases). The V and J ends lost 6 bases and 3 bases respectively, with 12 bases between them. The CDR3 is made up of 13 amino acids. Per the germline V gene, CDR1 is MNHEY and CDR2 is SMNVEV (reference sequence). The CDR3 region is CASSPEGGYEQYF. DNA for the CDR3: TGTGCCAGCAGCCCAGAGGGCGGCTACGAGCAGTACTTC.